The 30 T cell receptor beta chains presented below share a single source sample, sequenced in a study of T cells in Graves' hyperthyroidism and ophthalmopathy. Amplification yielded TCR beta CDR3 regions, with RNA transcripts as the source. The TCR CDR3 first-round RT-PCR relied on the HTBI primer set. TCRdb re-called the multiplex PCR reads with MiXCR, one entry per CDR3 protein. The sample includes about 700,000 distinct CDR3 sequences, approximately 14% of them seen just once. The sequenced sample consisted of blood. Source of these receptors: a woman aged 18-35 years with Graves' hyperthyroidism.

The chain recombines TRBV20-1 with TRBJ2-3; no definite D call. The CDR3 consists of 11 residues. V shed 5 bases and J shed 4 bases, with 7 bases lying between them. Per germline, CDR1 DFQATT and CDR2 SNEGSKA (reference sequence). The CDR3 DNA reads TGCAGTGCTGGCTGGGCAGATACGCAGTATTTT. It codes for CSAGWADTQYF.

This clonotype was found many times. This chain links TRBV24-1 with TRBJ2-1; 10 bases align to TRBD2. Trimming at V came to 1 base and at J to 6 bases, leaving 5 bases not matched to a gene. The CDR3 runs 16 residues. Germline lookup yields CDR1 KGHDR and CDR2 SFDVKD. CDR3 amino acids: CATSDFSSGRGNEQFF. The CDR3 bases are TGTGCCACCAGTGATTTTTCTAGCGGGAGAGGCAATGAGCAGTTCTTC.

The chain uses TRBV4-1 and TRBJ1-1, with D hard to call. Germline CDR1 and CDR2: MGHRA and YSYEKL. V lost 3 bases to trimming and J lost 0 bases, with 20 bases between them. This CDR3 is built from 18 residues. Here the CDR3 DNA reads TGCGCCAGCAGCCAGCTCCCGAGGACCCGCCCCCTGAACACTGAAGCTTTCTTT. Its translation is CASSQLPRTRPLNTEAFF.

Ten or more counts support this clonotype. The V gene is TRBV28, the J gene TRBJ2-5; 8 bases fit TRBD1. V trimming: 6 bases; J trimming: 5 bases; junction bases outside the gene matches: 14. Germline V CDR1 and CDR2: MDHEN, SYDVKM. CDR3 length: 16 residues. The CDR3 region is CASRTDLRGRGETQYF. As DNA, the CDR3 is TGTGCCAGCAGAACCGACCTCAGGGGGCGCGGCGAGACCCAGTACTTC.

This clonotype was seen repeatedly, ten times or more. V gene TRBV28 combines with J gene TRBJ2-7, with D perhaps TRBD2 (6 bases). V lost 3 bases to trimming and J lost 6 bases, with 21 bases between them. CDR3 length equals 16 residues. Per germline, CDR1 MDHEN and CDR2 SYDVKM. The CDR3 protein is CASSFGERVRFAEQYF. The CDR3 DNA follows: TGTGCCAGCAGTTTCGGCGAGCGGGTGAGGTTCGCCGAGCAGTACTTC.

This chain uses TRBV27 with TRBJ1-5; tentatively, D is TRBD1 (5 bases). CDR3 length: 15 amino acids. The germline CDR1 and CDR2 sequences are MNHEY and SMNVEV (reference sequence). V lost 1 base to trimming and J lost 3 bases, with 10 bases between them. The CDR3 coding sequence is TGTGCCAGCAGTTTATACACGGGACTCAATCAGCCCCAGCATTTT. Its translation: CASSLYTGLNQPQHF.

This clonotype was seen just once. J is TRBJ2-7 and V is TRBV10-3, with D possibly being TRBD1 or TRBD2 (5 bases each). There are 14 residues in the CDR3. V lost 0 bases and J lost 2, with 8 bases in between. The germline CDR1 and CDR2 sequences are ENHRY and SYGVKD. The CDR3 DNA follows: TGTGCCATCAGTGAGTCGGGGGAGACCTACGAGCAGTACTTC. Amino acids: CAISESGETYEQYF.

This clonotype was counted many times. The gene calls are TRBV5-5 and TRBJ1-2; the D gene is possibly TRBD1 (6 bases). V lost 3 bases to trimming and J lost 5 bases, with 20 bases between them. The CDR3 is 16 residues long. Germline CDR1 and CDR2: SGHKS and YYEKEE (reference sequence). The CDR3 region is CASSSQGRGRGYGYTF. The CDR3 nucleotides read TGTGCCAGCAGCTCTCAGGGGAGGGGTCGAGGATATGGCTACACCTTC.

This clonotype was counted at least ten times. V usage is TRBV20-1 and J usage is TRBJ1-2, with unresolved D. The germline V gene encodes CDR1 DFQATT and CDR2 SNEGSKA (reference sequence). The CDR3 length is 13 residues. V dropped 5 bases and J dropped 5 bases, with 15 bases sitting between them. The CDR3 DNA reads TGCAGTGCTCGGCAGGTAATCGGATATGGCTACACCTTC. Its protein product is CSARQVIGYGYTF.

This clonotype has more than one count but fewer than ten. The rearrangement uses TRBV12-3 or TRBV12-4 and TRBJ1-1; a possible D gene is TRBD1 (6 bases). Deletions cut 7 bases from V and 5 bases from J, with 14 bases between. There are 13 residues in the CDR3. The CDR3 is CASKDTGRTEAFF. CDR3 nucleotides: TGTGCCAGCAAGGACACAGGGCGTACTGAAGCTTTCTTT.

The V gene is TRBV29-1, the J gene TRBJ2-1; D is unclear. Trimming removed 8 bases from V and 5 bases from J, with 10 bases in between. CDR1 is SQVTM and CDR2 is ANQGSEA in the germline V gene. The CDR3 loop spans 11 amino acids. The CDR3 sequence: CSLDWNNEQFF. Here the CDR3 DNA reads TGCAGCCTCGACTGGAACAATGAGCAGTTCTTC.

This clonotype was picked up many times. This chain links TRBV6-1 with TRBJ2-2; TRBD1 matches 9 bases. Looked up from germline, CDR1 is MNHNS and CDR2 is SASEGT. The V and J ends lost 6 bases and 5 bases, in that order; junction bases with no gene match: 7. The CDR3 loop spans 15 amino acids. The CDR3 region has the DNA TGTGCCAGCAGGCCGGACAGGGGAGGGACCGGGGAGCTGTTTTTT. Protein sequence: CASRPDRGGTGELFF.

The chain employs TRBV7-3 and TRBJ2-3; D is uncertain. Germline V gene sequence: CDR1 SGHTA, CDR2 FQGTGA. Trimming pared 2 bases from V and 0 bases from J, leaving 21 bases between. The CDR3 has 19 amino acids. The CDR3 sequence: CASSLEVAPTHTSTDTQYF. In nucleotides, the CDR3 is TGTGCCAGCAGCTTAGAGGTGGCCCCGACCCACACTAGCACAGATACGCAGTATTTT.

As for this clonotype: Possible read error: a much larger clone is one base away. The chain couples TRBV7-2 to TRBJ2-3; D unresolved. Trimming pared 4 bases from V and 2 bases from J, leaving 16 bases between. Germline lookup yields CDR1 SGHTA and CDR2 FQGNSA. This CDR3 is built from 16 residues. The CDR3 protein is CASSSRILGNTDTQYF. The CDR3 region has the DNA TGTGCCAGCAGCTCAAGGATTCTGGGAAACACAGATACGCAGTATTTT.

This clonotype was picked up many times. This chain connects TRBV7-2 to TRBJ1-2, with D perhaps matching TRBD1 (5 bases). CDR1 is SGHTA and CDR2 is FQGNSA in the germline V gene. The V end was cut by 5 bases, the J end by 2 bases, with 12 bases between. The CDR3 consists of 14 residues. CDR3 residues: CASSPRQKNYGYTF. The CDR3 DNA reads TGTGCCAGCAGCCCCCGACAGAAAAACTATGGCTACACCTTC.

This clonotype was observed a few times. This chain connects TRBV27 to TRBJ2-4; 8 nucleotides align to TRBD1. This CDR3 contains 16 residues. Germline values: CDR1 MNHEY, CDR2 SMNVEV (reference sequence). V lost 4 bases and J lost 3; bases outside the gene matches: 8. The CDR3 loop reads CASSSRTGSDKNIQYF. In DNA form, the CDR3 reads TGTGCCAGCAGTTCAAGGACAGGGTCGGACAAAAACATTCAGTACTTC.

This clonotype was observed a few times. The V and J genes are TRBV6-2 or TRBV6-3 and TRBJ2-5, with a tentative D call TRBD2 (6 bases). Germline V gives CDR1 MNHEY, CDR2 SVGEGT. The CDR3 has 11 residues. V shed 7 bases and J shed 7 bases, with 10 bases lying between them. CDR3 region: CASTGSWTQYF. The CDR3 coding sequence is TGTGCCAGCACCGGGAGTTGGACCCAGTACTTC.

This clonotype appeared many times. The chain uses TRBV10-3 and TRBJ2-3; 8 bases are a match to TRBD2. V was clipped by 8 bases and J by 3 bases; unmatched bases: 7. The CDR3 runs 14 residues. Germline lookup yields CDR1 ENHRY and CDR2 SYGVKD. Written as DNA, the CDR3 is TGTGCCATCGGTTTCCCGGGAGGGACAGATACGCAGTATTTT. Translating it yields CAIGFPGGTDTQYF.

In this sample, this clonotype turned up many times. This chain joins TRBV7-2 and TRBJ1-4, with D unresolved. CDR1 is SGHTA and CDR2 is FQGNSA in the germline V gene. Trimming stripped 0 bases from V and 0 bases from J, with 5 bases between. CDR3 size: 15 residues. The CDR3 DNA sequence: TGTGCCAGCAGCTTAGCGCTGGCAACTAATGAAAAACTGTTTTTT. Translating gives CASSLALATNEKLFF.

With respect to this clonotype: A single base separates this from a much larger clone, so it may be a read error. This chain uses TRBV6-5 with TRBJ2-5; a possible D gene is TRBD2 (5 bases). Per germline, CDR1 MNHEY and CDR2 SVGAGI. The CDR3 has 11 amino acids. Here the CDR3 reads CASSYWETQHF. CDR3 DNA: TGTGCCAGCAGTTACTGGGAGACCCAGCACTTC.

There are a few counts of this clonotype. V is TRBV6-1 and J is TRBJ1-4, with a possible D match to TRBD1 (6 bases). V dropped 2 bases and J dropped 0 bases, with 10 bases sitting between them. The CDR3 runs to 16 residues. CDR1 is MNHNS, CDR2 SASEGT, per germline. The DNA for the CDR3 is TGTGCCAGCAGTGAATACCAGGGGTCAACTAATGAAAAACTGTTTTTT. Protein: CASSEYQGSTNEKLFF.

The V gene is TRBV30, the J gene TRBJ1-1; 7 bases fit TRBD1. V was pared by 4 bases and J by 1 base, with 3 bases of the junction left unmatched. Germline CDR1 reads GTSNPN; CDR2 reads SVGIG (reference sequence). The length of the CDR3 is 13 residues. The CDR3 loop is CAWNRQGNTEAFF. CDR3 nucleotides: TGTGCCTGGAATAGACAGGGGAACACTGAAGCTTTCTTT.

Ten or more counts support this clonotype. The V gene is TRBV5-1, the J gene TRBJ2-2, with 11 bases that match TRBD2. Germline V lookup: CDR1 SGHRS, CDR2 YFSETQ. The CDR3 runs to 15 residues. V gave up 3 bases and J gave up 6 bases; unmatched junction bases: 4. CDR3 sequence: CASSSASGRSGELFF. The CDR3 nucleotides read TGCGCCAGCAGCTCGGCTAGCGGGAGGTCCGGGGAGCTGTTTTTT.

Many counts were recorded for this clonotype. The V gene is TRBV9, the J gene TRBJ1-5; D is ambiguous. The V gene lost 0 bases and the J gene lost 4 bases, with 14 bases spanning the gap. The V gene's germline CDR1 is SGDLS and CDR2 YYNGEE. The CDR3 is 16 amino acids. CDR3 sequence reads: CASSVAPLAPNQPQHF. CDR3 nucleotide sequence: TGTGCCAGCAGCGTAGCCCCCCTCGCACCGAATCAGCCCCAGCATTTT.

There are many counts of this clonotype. The CDR3, as DNA: TGTGCCTGGAGGCTGGGTACGAGTGGGGGGGACTATGGCTACACCTTC. Protein sequence: CAWRLGTSGGDYGYTF. The chain employs TRBV30 and TRBJ1-2; possibly TRBD1 for D (5 bases). The V end lost 3 bases, the J end lost 3 bases, and 20 bases lay between the germline ends. The germline gives CDR1 GTSNPN, CDR2 SVGIG (reference sequence). This CDR3 is built from 16 residues.

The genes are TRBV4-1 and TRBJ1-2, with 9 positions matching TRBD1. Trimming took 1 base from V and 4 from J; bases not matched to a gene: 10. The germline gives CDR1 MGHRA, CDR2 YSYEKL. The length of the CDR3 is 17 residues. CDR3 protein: CASSQGLGQGTVYGYTF. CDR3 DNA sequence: TGCGCCAGCAGCCAAGGACTAGGACAGGGGACGGTCTATGGCTACACCTTC.

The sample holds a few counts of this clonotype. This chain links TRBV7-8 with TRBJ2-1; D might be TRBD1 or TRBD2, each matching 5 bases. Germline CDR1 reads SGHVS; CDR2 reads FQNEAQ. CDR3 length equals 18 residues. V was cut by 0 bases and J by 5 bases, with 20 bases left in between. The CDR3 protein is CASSLASGAGQIHNEQFF. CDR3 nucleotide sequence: TGTGCCAGCAGCTTAGCGAGTGGGGCGGGCCAGATCCACAATGAGCAGTTCTTC.

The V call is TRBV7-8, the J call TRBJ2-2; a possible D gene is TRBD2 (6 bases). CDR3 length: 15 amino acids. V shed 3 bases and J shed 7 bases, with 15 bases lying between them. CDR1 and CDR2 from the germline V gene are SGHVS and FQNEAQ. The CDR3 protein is CASSFISGVGGELFF. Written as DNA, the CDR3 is TGTGCCAGCAGCTTTATTAGCGGCGTGGGCGGGGAGCTGTTTTTT.

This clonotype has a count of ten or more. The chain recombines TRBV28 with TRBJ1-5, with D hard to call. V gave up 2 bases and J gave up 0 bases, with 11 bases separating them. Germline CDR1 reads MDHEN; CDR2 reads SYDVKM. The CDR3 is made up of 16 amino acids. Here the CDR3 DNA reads TGTGCCAGCAGTTTAGGTTCCGCTTATAGCAATCAGCCCCAGCATTTT. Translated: CASSLGSAYSNQPQHF.

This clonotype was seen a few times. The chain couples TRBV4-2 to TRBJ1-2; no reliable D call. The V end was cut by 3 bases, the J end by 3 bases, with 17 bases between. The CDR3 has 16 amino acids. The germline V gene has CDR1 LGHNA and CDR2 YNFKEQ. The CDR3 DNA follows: TGTGCCAGCAGCCAGAACCTTAGGCGGTCTTACTATGGCTACACCTTC. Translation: CASSQNLRRSYYGYTF.